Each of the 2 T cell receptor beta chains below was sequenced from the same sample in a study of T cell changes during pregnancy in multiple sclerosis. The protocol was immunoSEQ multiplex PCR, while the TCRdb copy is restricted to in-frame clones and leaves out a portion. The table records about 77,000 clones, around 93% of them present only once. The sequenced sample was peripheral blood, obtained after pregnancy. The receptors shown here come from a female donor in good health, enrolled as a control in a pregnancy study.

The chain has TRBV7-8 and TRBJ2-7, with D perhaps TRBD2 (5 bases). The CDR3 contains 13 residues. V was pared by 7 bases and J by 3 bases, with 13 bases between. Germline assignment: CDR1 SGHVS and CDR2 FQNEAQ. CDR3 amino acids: CASTGIEHYEQYF. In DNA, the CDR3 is TGTGCCAGCACGGGGATAGAACACTACGAGCAGTACTTC.

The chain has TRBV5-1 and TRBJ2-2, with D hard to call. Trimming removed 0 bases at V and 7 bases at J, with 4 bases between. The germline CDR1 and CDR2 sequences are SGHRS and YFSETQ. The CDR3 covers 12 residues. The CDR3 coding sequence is TGCGCCAGCAGCTTGGCCGGCGGGGAGCTGTTTTTT. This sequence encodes CASSLAGGELFF.